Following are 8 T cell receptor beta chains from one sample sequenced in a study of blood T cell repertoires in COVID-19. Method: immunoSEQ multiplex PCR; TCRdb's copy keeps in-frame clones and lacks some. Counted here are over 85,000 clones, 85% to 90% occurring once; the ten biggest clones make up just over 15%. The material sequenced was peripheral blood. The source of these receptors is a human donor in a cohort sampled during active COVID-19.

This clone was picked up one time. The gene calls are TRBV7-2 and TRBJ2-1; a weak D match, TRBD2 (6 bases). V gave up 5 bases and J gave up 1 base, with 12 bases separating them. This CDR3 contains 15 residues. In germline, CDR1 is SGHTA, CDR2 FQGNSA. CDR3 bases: TGTGCCAGCAGCCCAGGGAGGAGGTCCTACAATGAGCAGTTCTTC. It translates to CASSPGRRSYNEQFF.

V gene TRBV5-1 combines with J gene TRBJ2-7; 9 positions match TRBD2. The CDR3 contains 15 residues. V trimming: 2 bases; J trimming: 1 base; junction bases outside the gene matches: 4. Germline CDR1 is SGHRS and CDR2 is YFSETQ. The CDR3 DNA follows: TGCGCCAGCAGCTTTAGCGGGAGTACTTCCTACGAGCAGTACTTC. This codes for CASSFSGSTSYEQYF.

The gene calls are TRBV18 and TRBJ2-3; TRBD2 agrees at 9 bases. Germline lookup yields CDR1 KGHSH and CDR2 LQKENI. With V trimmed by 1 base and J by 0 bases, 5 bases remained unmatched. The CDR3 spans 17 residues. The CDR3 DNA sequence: TGTGCCAGCTCACCACTTGCTAGCGGGGCCAGCACAGATACGCAGTATTTT. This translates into CASSPLASGASTDTQYF.

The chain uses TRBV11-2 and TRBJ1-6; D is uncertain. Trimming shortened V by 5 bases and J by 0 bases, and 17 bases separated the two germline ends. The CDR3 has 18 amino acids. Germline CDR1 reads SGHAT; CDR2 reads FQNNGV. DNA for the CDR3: TGTGCCAGCAGCAAAAGGACCCTGACTAGCTCCTATAATTCACCCCTCCACTTT. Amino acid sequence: CASSKRTLTSSYNSPLHF.

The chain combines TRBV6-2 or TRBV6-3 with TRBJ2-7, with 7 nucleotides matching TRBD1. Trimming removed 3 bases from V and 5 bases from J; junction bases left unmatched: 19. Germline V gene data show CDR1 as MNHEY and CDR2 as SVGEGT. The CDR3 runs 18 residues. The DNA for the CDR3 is TGTGCCAGCAGTTATTACTTCAACCGGGACAGCCGAGTCCACGAGCAGTACTTC. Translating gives CASSYYFNRDSRVHEQYF.

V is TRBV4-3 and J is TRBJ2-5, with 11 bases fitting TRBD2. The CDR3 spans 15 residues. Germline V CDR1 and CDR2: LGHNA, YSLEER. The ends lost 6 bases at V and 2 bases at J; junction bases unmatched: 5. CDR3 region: CASRPGLAAQETQYF. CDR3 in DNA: TGCGCCAGCAGGCCGGGACTAGCGGCTCAAGAGACCCAGTACTTC.

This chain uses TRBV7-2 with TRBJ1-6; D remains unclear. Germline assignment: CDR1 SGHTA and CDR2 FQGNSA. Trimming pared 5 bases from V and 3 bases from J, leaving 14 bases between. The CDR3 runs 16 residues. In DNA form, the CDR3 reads TGTGCCAGCAGCGAGGGCCCAACTATCTATAATTCACCCCTCCACTTT. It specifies CASSEGPTIYNSPLHF.

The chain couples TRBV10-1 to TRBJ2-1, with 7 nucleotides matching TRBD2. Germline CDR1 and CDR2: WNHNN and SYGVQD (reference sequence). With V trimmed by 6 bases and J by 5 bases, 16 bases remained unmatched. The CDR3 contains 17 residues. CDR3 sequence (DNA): TGCGCCAGCAGCATAGTGGAACAAGGGACTATCGACAATGAGCAGTTCTTC. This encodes CASSIVEQGTIDNEQFF.